A single sample gave rise to the 20 T cell receptor beta chains below, sequenced in a study of blood T cell repertoires in COVID-19. TCRdb keeps only in-frame clones here, not all; method: immunoSEQ multiplex PCR. This table holds about 320,000 clones, about nine tenths found once. Sequencing was performed on PBMCs or T cells enriched from blood (not recorded which). The origin of the receptors is a young woman who had recovered from COVID-19.

This chain joins TRBV6-1 and TRBJ2-3; 7 bases are shared with TRBD1. This CDR3 has 17 residues. Germline V gene lookup returns CDR1 MNHNS and CDR2 SASEGT. Trimming cost V 3 bases and J 0 bases; bases outside gene matches: 9. CDR3 loop: CASSEMDRSTSTDTQYF. DNA of the CDR3: TGTGCCAGCAGTGAGATGGACAGGTCAACTAGCACAGATACGCAGTATTTT.

This chain joins TRBV6-6 and TRBJ1-5; D not resolved. The CDR3 is 13 residues long. The germline CDR1 and CDR2 sequences are MNHNY and SVGAGI (reference sequence). V dropped 5 bases and J dropped 5 bases, with 10 bases sitting between them. Here the CDR3 reads CASSIIRDQPQHF. CDR3 nucleotide sequence: TGTGCCAGCAGTATTATACGGGATCAGCCCCAGCATTTT.

This clone was recorded many times. The chain uses TRBV19 and TRBJ2-2; the D is unclear. Trimming shortened V by 5 bases and J by 3 bases, and 13 bases separated the two germline ends. CDR1 is LNHDA, CDR2 SQIVND, per germline (reference sequence). The length of the CDR3 is 15 residues. CDR3 sequence: CASSPRSEYTGELFF. The CDR3 DNA is TGTGCCAGTAGTCCTAGGTCCGAATACACCGGGGAGCTGTTTTTT.

This clone has only one observation. The J gene is TRBJ2-5, the V gene TRBV3-1 (or the pseudogene TRBV3-2), with a tentative D call TRBD2 (6 bases). The CDR3 totals 15 residues. With 1 base removed from V and 9 bases from J, the gap between germline ends came to 18 bases. CDR1 and CDR2 (germline): LGHDT, YNNKEL (reference sequence). CDR3 amino acids: CASSQGAGWAGPQYF. The CDR3 DNA sequence: TGTGCCAGCAGCCAAGGAGCAGGGTGGGCGGGACCCCAGTACTTC.

This clone appeared a single time. This sequence joins TRBV2 and TRBJ1-3; no clear D gene. Trimming took 7 bases from V and 0 from J, leaving 10 bases between them. This CDR3 comprises 14 residues. Germline V lookup: CDR1 SNHLY, CDR2 FYNNEI. The CDR3 DNA follows: TGTGCCAGCATTCCAACCGGCTCTGGAAACACCATATATTTT. Its protein is CASIPTGSGNTIYF. The full variable domain, in which reference TRBV2 and TRBJ1-3 provide the parts outside the CDR3, is EPEVTQTPSHQVTQMGQEVILRCVPISNHLYFYWYRQILGQKVEFLVSFYNNEISEKSEIFDDQFSVERPDGSNFTLKIRSTKLEDSAMYFCASIPTGSGNTIYFGEGSWLTVV.

The V and J genes are TRBV2 and TRBJ2-7, with 10 bases lining up with TRBD2. CDR1 is SNHLY and CDR2 is FYNNEI in the germline V gene. There are 16 residues in the CDR3. V was pared by 6 bases and J by 4 bases, with 12 bases of the junction left unmatched. The DNA for the CDR3 is TGTGCCAGCAGGGAGGGGGCTAGCGGGAGTACGTACGAGCAGTACTTC. It translates to CASREGASGSTYEQYF.

The chain uses TRBV5-4 and TRBJ2-7, with D tentatively TRBD1 (5 bases). The CDR3 spans 14 residues. Trimming took 2 bases from V and 3 from J, leaving 12 bases between them. Germline V gives CDR1 SGHNT, CDR2 YYREEE (reference sequence). CDR3 residues: CASSFGGRVYEQYF. The CDR3 DNA is TGTGCCAGCAGCTTTGGCGGCAGGGTCTACGAGCAGTACTTC.

This clone was seen once. V gene TRBV19 combines with J gene TRBJ1-1, with 8 nucleotides matching TRBD1. Germline CDR1 is LNHDA and CDR2 is SQIVND (reference sequence). The CDR3 covers 13 residues. The trim removed 5 bases at V and 5 bases at J, leaving 4 bases unmatched. CDR3 sequence (DNA): TGTGCCAGTAGTCAGGGGGCGGTTACTGAAGCTTTCTTT. Translated: CASSQGAVTEAFF.

J is TRBJ1-2 and V is TRBV28, with 11 bases lining up with TRBD1. Germline V CDR1 and CDR2: MDHEN, SYDVKM. The CDR3 length is 15 residues. The J segment lost 6 bases and the V segment lost 2 bases, leaving 5 bases of the junction unmatched. The CDR3 is CASSLRTGGNHGYTF. CDR3 DNA sequence: TGTGCCAGCAGTTTACGGACAGGGGGCAACCATGGCTACACCTTC.

The chain recombines TRBV19 with TRBJ2-1; 12 bases match TRBD2. V was clipped by 3 bases and J by 4 bases; unmatched bases: 7. Germline CDR1 reads LNHDA; CDR2 reads SQIVND (reference sequence). The CDR3 loop spans 17 amino acids. In nucleotides, the CDR3 is TGTGCCAGTAGTATTAGGCTAGCGGGGGGGCAATACAATGAGCAGTTCTTC. Protein sequence: CASSIRLAGGQYNEQFF.

The chain recombines TRBV18 with TRBJ1-2; 7 bases are shared with TRBD1. V was clipped by 2 bases and J by 3 bases; unmatched bases: 12. The CDR3 runs 17 residues. Germline-derived CDR1 and CDR2 are KGHSH and LQKENI. The CDR3 spells CASSPSQGGAQYYGYTF. CDR3 sequence (DNA): TGTGCCAGCTCACCAAGTCAAGGGGGCGCGCAGTACTATGGCTACACCTTC.

The V gene is TRBV6-5, the J gene TRBJ2-2; D not resolved. The length of the CDR3 is 14 residues. The germline V and J ends were trimmed by 2 bases and 2 bases, with 6 bases remaining between them. Germline CDR1 reads MNHEY; CDR2 reads SVGAGI. The CDR3 loop is CASSYKPNTGELFF. The CDR3 DNA is TGTGCCAGCAGTTACAAGCCAAACACCGGGGAGCTGTTTTTT.

This clone showed up just a few times. The CDR3, as DNA: TGTGCCAGTAGCGGGGGGGGCGGAGGTGAAAAACTGTTTTTT. Translation gives CASSGGGGGEKLFF. The gene calls are TRBV19 and TRBJ1-4; D might be TRBD1 (6 bases). The germline gives CDR1 LNHDA, CDR2 SQIVND (reference sequence). V was trimmed by 6 bases and J by 7 bases, leaving 15 bases between them. CDR3 length: 14 residues.

This chain joins TRBV30 and TRBJ2-2; 10 bases are a match to TRBD1. This CDR3 has 16 amino acids. Germline loops: CDR1 GTSNPN, CDR2 SVGIG (reference sequence). The J segment lost 2 bases and the V segment lost 4 bases, leaving 7 bases of the junction unmatched. DNA for the CDR3: TGTGCCTGGATCCGACAGGGGGCTAGAAACACCGGGGAGCTGTTTTTT. It encodes CAWIRQGARNTGELFF.

This clone was seen only a few times. This chain links TRBV30 with TRBJ1-2; D not resolved. Germline CDR1 reads GTSNPN; CDR2 reads SVGIG (reference sequence). V was shortened by 0 bases and J by 8 bases, with 13 bases between the two germline ends. CDR3 length: 13 residues. The CDR3 loop is CAWSVSDVSGYTF. The DNA of the CDR3 is TGTGCCTGGAGTGTAAGCGACGTCTCGGGCTACACCTTC.

This clone was counted only a few times. CDR3: CSVEGQGQNYGYTF. CDR3 in DNA: TGCAGCGTTGAGGGACAGGGACAAAACTATGGCTACACCTTC. The J gene is TRBJ1-2, the V gene TRBV29-1; 9 bases map to TRBD1. V shed 3 bases, J shed 2 bases, and the junction held 4 bases outside the gene matches. There are 14 residues in the CDR3. Germline assignment: CDR1 SQVTM and CDR2 ANQGSEA.

V and J are TRBV2 and TRBJ1-6, with TRBD1 identical over 8 bases. The CDR3 runs to 14 residues. Germline V CDR1 and CDR2: SNHLY, FYNNEI. With 6 bases clipped from V and 5 bases from J, the junction kept 3 bases outside the gene matches. The CDR3 DNA sequence: TGTGCCAGCAGGGAGACAGGGGATAATTCACCCCTCCACTTT. Residues: CASRETGDNSPLHF.

The V call is TRBV28, the J call TRBJ1-2, with a possible D match to TRBD1 (6 bases). The ends were cut back, 3 bases at V and 7 bases at J, with 18 bases in the middle. The CDR3 totals 15 residues. Germline V lookup: CDR1 MDHEN, CDR2 SYDVKM. Here the CDR3 reads CASSLSPGTRPGYTF. CDR3 DNA sequence: TGTGCCAGCAGTTTGTCCCCCGGGACACGGCCTGGCTACACCTTC.

V and J are TRBV7-9 and TRBJ2-5, with D uncertain. CDR1 is SEHNR and CDR2 is FQNEAQ in the germline V gene (reference sequence). This CDR3 comprises 12 residues. V lost 4 bases and J lost 5, with 8 bases in between. The CDR3 loop reads CASSSSWETQYF. CDR3 nucleotides: TGTGCCAGCAGCTCCAGTTGGGAGACCCAGTACTTC.

The chain recombines TRBV2 with TRBJ1-4; D not certain. The CDR3 is 12 amino acids. V shed 6 bases and J shed 8 bases, with 10 bases lying between them. Germline assignment: CDR1 SNHLY and CDR2 FYNNEI. The CDR3 sequence is CASSGVGEKLFF. In DNA form, the CDR3 reads TGTGCCAGCAGCGGGGTCGGAGAAAAACTGTTTTTT.